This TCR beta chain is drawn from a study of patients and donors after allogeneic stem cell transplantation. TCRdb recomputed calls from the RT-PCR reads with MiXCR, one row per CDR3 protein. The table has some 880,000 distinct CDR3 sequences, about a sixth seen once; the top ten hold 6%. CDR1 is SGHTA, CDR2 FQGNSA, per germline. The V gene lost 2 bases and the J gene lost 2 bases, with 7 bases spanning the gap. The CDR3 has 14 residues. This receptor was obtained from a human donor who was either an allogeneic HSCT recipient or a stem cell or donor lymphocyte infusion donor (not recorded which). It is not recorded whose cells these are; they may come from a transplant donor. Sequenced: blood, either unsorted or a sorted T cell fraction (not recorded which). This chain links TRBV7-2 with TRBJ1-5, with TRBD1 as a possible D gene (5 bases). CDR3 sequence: CASSLIRGNQPQHF. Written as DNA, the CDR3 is TGTGCCAGCAGCTTAATCAGGGGCAATCAGCCCCAGCATTTT. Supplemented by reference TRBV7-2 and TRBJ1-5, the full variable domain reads GAGVSQSPSNKVTEKGKDVELRCDPISGHTALYWYRQSLGQGLEFLIYFQGNSAPDKSGLPSDRFSAERTGGSVSTLTIQRTQQEDSAVYLCASSLIRGNQPQHFGDGTRLSIL.